This TCR beta chain emerged from a study of beta chain features in type 1 diabetes. The study's findings and limits: VDJ junctions in type 1 diabetes patients carried more deletions and fewer insertions. A moderate, significant TCRB CDR3 shortening appeared in type 1 diabetes across four CD4+ subsets.

This clone was seen a handful of times. Antigen: not known. This CDR3 has 15 amino acids. Germline assignment: CDR1 SGHRS and CDR2 YFSETQ. Trimming took 4 bases from V and 2 from J; bases not matched to a gene: 3. Reverse transcribing all isolated RNA meant expressed TCRB transcripts were sequenced. Produced via immunoSEQ multiplex PCR; TCRdb's table is partial and in-frame only. The sample carries a few hundred thousand clones, roughly 14% recorded once. This chain links TRBV5-1 with TRBJ2-1, with TRBD1 identical over 10 bases. The clonotype comes from a woman younger than 30 with type 1 diabetes. The sample taken for sequencing was naive CD4+ T cells from blood. CDR3 DNA sequence: TGCGCCAGCAGCGTCGGACAGGGGGCCTACAATGAGCAGTTCTTC. Translating it yields CASSVGQGAYNEQFF.